The rows below give T cell receptor beta chains drawn from one sample of a study of T cells in Graves' hyperthyroidism and ophthalmopathy. A single record per CDR3 protein comes from TCRdb applying MiXCR to the multiplex PCR reads. The table shows 300,000 to 350,000 distinct CDR3 sequences, with 15% to 20% occurring only once. Sequenced material: blood. The receptors originated from a woman between 45 and 60 years old with Graves' hyperthyroidism. Both conserved end residues are part of each CDR3. The order of the fields is clone size, V gene, J gene, D gene, CDR3 protein, CDR3 DNA. A D gene is named only where the DNA matches it firmly. Only part of the rows carry a size: once, few, many, or a class if the clone is expanded.

-	TRBV7-3	TRBJ2-1	TRBD2	CASSLTLAGANEQFF	TGTGCCAGCAGCTTAACACTAGCGGGGGCCAATGAGCAGTTCTTC
-	TRBV2	TRBJ1-2	-	CASSGGLRHGYTF	TGTGCCAGCAGTGGGGGACTCCGCCATGGCTACACCTTC
-	TRBV10-3	TRBJ2-1	TRBD2	CAIQIAGVGEQFF	TGTGCCATCCAAATAGCGGGAGTGGGGGAGCAGTTCTTC
few	TRBV6-1	TRBJ1-4	-	CASSRNRVLEKLFF	TGTGCCAGCAGCCGAAACAGGGTTCTTGAAAAACTGTTTTTT
-	TRBV6-1	TRBJ1-5	-	CASSDGTYNRQPQHF	TGTGCCAGCAGTGATGGGACATATAACCGTCAGCCCCAGCATTTT
many	TRBV2	TRBJ2-7	TRBD1	CASSETGGFHEQYF	TGTGCCAGCAGTGAGACAGGGGGCTTCCACGAGCAGTACTTC
many	TRBV20-1	TRBJ2-3	TRBD2	CSGPGTSPDTQYF	TGCAGTGGCCCCGGGACTAGCCCAGATACGCAGTATTTT
-	TRBV28	TRBJ1-2	-	CASSGVWAAEGGYTF	TGTGCCAGCAGTGGTGTGTGGGCAGCCGAGGGTGGCTACACCTTC
-	TRBV3-1	TRBJ1-5	TRBD1	CASSLARGPGPTDTQHF	TGTGCCAGCAGCCTTGCTAGGGGGCCCGGACCCACAGATACGCAGCATTTT
many	TRBV6-2/TRBV6-3	TRBJ2-7	TRBD2	CASRKLAGGYEQYF	TGTGCCAGCAGAAAACTAGCGGGGGGCTACGAGCAGTACTTC
few	TRBV6-1	TRBJ1-1	TRBD1	CASREWGQINTEAFF	TGTGCCAGCAGAGAATGGGGACAGATAAACACTGAAGCTTTCTTT
many	TRBV6-2/TRBV6-3	TRBJ2-4	TRBD2	CASTPREGSIQYF	TGTGCCAGCACTCCTCGGGAGGGCAGCATTCAGTACTTC
-	TRBV5-1	TRBJ2-3	-	CASSLGPAVTDTQYF	TGCGCCAGCAGCCTAGGACCAGCCGTGACAGATACGCAGTATTTT
-	TRBV3-1	TRBJ2-5	-	CASSLGRGPTQETQYF	TGTGCCAGCAGCCTAGGGAGAGGACCTACGCAAGAGACCCAGTACTTC
-	TRBV2	TRBJ2-3	-	CASTSGRGTDTQYF	TGTGCCAGCACTTCGGGAAGAGGCACAGATACGCAGTATTTT
-	TRBV2	TRBJ2-2	TRBD1	CASSVRGTGLTGELFF	TGTGCCAGCAGTGTTCGAGGGACAGGTCTCACCGGGGAGCTGTTTTTT
many	TRBV3-1	TRBJ1-6	-	CASSQAGRGSPLHF	TGTGCCAGCAGCCAAGCGGGCAGGGGTTCACCCCTCCACTTT
-	TRBV4-1	TRBJ1-1	-	CASSPGTTMNTEAFF	TGCGCCAGCAGCCCAGGGACAACCATGAACACTGAAGCTTTCTTT
many	TRBV30	TRBJ2-2	TRBD2	CACGGMGTSETGELFF	TGTGCCTGTGGGGGGATGGGGACTAGCGAAACCGGGGAGCTGTTTTTT
-	TRBV5-1	TRBJ2-1	TRBD1	CASSNPLTGQVGNEQFF	TGCGCCAGCAGCAACCCCCTTACGGGACAGGTAGGCAATGAGCAGTTCTTC
-	TRBV27	TRBJ2-5	TRBD2	CASSQGLAGLETQYF	TGTGCCAGCAGCCAAGGACTAGCGGGACTGGAGACCCAGTACTTC
few	TRBV7-9	TRBJ2-7	-	CASTSTGTATYEQYF	TGTGCCAGCACAAGTACCGGGACGGCGACCTACGAGCAGTACTTC
-	TRBV12-3/TRBV12-4	TRBJ1-2	-	CASSLLGTYYGYTF	TGTGCCAGCAGTTTATTGGGGACCTACTATGGCTACACCTTC
many	TRBV2	TRBJ1-1	TRBD1	CASRLPGGVEAFF	TGTGCCAGCCGGTTACCAGGGGGTGTTGAAGCTTTCTTT
-	TRBV6-2/TRBV6-3	TRBJ2-7	-	CASSGLPYEQYF	TGTGCCAGCAGTGGCTTACCCTACGAGCAGTACTTC
many	TRBV7-3	TRBJ2-7	-	CASSRVEGDEQYF	TGTGCCAGCAGCCGCGTGGAGGGCGACGAGCAGTACTTC
few	TRBV27	TRBJ2-7	TRBD2	CASSPPPGLAGGLGGEQYF	TGTGCCAGCAGTCCCCCCCCGGGACTAGCGGGAGGGCTTGGGGGGGAGCAGTACTTC
-	TRBV5-1	TRBJ2-1	-	CASSLEQGALLAGEGNEQFF	TGCGCCAGCAGCTTGGAACAGGGGGCGCTTCTAGCGGGAGAGGGCAATGAGCAGTTCTTC
-	TRBV19	TRBJ2-1	-	CASSRASDYNEQFF	TGTGCCAGTAGTAGGGCTAGCGACTACAATGAGCAGTTCTTC
-	TRBV6-1	TRBJ1-1	-	CASMNKYTEAFF	TGTGCCAGCATGAACAAATACACTGAAGCTTTCTTT
many	TRBV7-9	TRBJ2-5	TRBD1	CASSSESTGWETQYF	TGTGCCAGCAGCTCCGAGTCGACAGGGTGGGAGACCCAGTACTTC
-	TRBV20-1	TRBJ2-7	TRBD2	CSAHTGTSGIHEQYF	TGCAGTGCTCACACCGGGACTAGCGGGATCCACGAGCAGTACTTC
few	TRBV18	TRBJ2-2	-	CASSPLGTNTGELFF	TGTGCCAGCTCACCCCTCGGGACTAACACCGGGGAGCTGTTTTTT
few	TRBV6-1	TRBJ1-1	-	CASSFQGATFF	TGTGCCAGCAGTTTTCAGGGAGCAACTTTCTTT
few	TRBV20-1	TRBJ2-6	-	CSARDPAADSGANVLTF	TGCAGTGCTAGAGATCCTGCAGCCGACTCTGGGGCCAACGTCCTGACTTTC
many	TRBV7-8	TRBJ1-1	TRBD1	CASSLAGRGLMNTEAFF	TGTGCCAGCAGCTTAGCGGGCAGGGGGCTTATGAACACTGAAGCTTTCTTT
many	TRBV5-1	TRBJ2-3	-	CASSLRTGEDTQYF	TGCGCCAGCAGCTTGAGAACAGGTGAAGATACGCAGTATTTT
-	TRBV7-3	TRBJ2-2	TRBD2	CASSISGGTGELFF	TGTGCCAGCTCTATAAGCGGGGGCACCGGGGAGCTGTTTTTT
-	TRBV29-1	TRBJ2-2	TRBD2	CSVDKSGGAGELFF	TGCAGCGTTGATAAAAGCGGGGGGGCCGGGGAGCTGTTTTTT
-	TRBV19	TRBJ1-1	-	CASSIGVTREAFF	TGTGCCAGTAGTATAGGGGTTACGCGCGAAGCTTTCTTT
once	TRBV10-3	TRBJ2-7	-	CAISRGYEQYF	TGTGCCATCAGTAGAGGATACGAGCAGTACTTC